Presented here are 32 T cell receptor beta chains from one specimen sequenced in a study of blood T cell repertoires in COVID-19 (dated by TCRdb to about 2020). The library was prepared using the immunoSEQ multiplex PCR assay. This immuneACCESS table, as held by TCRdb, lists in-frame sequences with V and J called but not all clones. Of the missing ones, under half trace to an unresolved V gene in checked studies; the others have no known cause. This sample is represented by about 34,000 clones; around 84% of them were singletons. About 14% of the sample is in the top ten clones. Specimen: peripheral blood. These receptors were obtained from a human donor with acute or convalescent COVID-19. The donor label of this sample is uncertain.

The CDR3: CASSETGTAASYGYTF. The CDR3 nucleotides are TGTGCCAGCAGCGAGACCGGGACAGCCGCTTCCTATGGCTACACCTTC. This chain joins TRBV25-1 and TRBJ1-2; 7 bases are shared with TRBD1. Trimming removed 6 bases from V and 4 bases from J; junction bases left unmatched: 14. From germline, CDR1 is MGHDK and CDR2 SYGVNS. The CDR3 extends over 16 amino acids.

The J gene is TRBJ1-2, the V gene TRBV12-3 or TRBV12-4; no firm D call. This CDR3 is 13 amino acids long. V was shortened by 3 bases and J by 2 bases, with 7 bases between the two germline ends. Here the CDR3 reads CASSFRRNYGYTF. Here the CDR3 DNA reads TGTGCCAGCAGTTTTCGGAGAAACTATGGCTACACCTTC.

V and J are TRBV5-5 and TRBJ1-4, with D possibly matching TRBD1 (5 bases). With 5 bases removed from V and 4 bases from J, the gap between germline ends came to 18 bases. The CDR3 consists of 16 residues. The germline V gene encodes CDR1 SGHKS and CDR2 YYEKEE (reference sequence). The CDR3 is CASRPGAGRLNEKLFF. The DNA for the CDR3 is TGTGCCAGCAGACCAGGAGCGGGACGCCTTAATGAAAAACTGTTTTTT.

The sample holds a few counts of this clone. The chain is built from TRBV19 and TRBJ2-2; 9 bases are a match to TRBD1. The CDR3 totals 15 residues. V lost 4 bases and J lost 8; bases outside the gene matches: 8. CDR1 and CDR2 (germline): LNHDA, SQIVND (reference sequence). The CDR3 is CASSNPYRGRGELFF. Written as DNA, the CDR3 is TGTGCCAGTAGTAACCCGTACAGGGGGCGGGGGGAGCTGTTTTTT.

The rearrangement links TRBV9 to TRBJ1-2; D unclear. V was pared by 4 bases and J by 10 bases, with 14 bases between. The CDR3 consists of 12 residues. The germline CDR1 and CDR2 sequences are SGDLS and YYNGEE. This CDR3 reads CASSLSGGFYTF. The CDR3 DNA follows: TGTGCCAGCAGCCTCTCCGGCGGGTTCTACACCTTC. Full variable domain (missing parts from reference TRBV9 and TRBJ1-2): DSGVTQTPKHLITATGQRVTLRCSPRSGDLSVYWYQQSLDQGLQFLIQYYNGEERAKGNILERFSAQQFPDLHSELNLSSLELGDSALYFCASSLSGGFYTFGSGTRLTVV.

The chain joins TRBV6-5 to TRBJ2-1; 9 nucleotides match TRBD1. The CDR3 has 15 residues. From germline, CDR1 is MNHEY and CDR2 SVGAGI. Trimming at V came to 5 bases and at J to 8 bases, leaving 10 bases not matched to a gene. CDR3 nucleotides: TGTGCCAGCAGTCAACCGGGACAGGGACTGTATGAGCAGTTCTTC. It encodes CASSQPGQGLYEQFF.

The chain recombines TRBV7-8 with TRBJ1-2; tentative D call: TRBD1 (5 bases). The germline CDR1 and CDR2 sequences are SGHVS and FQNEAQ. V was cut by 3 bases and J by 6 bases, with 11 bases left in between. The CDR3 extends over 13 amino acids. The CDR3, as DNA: TGTGCCAGCAGCTTGTCGCGGGGCCATGGCTACACCTTC. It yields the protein CASSLSRGHGYTF.

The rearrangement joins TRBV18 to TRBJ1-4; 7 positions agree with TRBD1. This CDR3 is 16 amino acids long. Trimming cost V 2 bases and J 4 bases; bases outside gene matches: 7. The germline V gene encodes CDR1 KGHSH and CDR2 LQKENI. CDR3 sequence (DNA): TGTGCCAGCTCACCATCTTCAGGGGGGAATAATGAAAAACTGTTTTTT. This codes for CASSPSSGGNNEKLFF.

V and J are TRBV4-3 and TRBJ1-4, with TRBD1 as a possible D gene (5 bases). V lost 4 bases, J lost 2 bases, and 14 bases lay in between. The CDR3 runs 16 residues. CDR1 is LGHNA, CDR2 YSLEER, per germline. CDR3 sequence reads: CASSPSSGVTNEKLFF. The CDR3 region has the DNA TGCGCCAGCAGCCCCAGTTCGGGGGTGACTAATGAAAAACTGTTTTTT.

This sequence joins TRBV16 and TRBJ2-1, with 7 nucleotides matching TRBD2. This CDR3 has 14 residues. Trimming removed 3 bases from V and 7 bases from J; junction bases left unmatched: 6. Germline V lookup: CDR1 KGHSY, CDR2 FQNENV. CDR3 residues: CASSHLEGGNEQFF. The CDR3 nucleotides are TGTGCCAGCAGCCACCTCGAGGGAGGGAATGAGCAGTTCTTC.

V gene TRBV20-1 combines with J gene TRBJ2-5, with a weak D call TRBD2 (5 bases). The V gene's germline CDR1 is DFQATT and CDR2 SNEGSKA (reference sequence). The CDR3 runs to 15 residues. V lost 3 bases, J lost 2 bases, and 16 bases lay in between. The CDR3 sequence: CSASPGLGFQETQYF. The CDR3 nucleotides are TGCAGTGCTAGTCCGGGGTTGGGGTTTCAAGAGACCCAGTACTTC.

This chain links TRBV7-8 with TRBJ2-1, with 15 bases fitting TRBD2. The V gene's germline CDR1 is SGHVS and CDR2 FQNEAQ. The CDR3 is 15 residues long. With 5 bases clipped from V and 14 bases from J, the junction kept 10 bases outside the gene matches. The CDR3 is CASSPGLAGGGGKFF. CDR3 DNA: TGTGCCAGCAGCCCGGGACTAGCGGGAGGTGGAGGGAAGTTCTTC.

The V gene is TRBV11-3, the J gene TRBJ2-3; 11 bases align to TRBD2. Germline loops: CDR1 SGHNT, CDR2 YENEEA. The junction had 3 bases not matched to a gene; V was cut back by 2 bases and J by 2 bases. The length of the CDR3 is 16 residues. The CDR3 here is CASSLTSGSVTDTQYF. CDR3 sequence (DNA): TGTGCCAGCAGCTTAACTAGCGGGAGTGTCACAGATACGCAGTATTTT.

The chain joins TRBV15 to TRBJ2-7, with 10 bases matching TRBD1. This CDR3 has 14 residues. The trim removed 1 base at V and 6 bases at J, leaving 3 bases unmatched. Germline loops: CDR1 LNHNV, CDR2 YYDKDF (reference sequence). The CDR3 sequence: CATSRGQGAIEQYF. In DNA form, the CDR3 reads TGTGCCACCAGCAGAGGACAGGGGGCAATCGAGCAGTACTTC.

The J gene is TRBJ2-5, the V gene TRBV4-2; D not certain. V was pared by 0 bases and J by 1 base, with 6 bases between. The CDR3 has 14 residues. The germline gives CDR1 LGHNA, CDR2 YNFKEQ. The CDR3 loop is CASSQDHSQETQYF. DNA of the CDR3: TGTGCCAGCAGCCAAGACCACTCCCAAGAGACCCAGTACTTC.

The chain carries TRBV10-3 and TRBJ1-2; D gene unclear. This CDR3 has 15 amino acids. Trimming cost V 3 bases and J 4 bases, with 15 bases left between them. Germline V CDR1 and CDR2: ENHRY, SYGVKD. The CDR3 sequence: CAISDSPGRSYGYTF. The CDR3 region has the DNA TGTGCCATCAGTGACTCTCCCGGGAGGAGCTATGGCTACACCTTC.

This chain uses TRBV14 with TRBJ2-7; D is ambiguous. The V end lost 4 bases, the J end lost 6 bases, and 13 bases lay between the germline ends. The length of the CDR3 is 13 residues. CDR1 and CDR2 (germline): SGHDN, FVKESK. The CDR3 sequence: CASSRLQVSEQYF. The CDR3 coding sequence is TGTGCCAGCAGCCGACTTCAAGTCTCCGAGCAGTACTTC.

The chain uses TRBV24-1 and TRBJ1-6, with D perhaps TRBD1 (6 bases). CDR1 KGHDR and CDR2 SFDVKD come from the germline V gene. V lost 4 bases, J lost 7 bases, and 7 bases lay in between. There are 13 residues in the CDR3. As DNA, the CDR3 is TGTGCCACCAGTGAAACAGGGAATTCACCCCTCCACTTT. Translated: CATSETGNSPLHF.

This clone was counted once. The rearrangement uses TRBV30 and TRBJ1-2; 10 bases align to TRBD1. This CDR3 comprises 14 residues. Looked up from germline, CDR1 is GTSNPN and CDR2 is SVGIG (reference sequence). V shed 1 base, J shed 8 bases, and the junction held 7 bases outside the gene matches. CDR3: CAWSGQGAQAGYTF. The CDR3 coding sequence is TGTGCCTGGAGTGGACAGGGGGCTCAGGCGGGCTACACCTTC. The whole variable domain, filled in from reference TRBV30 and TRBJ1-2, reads SQTIHQWPATLVQPVGSPLSLECTVEGTSNPNLYWYRQAAGRGLQLLFYSVGIGQISSEVPQNLSASRPQDRQFILSSKKLLLSDSGFYLCAWSGQGAQAGYTFGSGTRLTVV.

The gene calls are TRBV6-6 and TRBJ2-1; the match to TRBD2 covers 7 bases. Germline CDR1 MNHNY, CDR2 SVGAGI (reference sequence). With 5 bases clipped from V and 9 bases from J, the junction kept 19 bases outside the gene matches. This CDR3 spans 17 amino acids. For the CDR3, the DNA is TGTGCCAGCAGTCGATCCCTGGCGGGAGTCTCATCTGGTGAGCAGTTCTTC. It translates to CASSRSLAGVSSGEQFF.

This CDR3 is CASSLWAGGHEQFF. In nucleotides, the CDR3 is TGTGCCAGCAGCTTGTGGGCGGGAGGGCATGAGCAGTTCTTC. The chain uses TRBV5-6 and TRBJ2-1, with 9 bases identical to TRBD2. V lost 1 base and J lost 8; bases outside the gene matches: 4. In germline, CDR1 is SGHDT, CDR2 YYEEEE. The CDR3 length is 14 residues. Full variable domain (missing parts from reference TRBV5-6 and TRBJ2-1): DAGVTQSPTHLIKTRGQQVTLRCSPKSGHDTVSWYQQALGQGPQFIFQYYEEEERQRGNFPDRFSGHQFPNYSSELNVNALLLGDSALYLCASSLWAGGHEQFFGPGTRLTVL.

The CDR3: CASSQTGAGANVLTF. The CDR3 DNA is TGTGCCAGCAGCCAGACAGGGGCTGGGGCCAACGTCCTGACTTTC. The J gene is TRBJ2-6, the V gene TRBV3-1 (or the pseudogene TRBV3-2); TRBD1 matches 8 bases. The CDR3 is 15 amino acids. Germline loops: CDR1 LGHDT, CDR2 YNNKEL (reference sequence). Trimming removed 3 bases from V and 2 bases from J; junction bases left unmatched: 0.

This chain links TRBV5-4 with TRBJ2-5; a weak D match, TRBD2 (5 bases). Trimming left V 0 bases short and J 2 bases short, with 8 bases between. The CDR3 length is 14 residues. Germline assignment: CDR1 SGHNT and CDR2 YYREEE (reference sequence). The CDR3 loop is CASSLVANQETQYF. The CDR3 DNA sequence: TGTGCCAGCAGCTTGGTAGCGAATCAAGAGACCCAGTACTTC.

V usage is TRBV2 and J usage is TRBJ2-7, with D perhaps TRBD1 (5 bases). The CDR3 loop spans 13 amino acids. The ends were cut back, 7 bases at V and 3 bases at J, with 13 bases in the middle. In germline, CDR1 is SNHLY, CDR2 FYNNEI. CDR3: CASMRTLSYEQYF. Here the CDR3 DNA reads TGTGCCAGCATGAGGACACTCAGCTACGAGCAGTACTTC. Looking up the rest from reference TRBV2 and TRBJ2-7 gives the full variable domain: EPEVTQTPSHQVTQMGQEVILRCVPISNHLYFYWYRQILGQKVEFLVSFYNNEISEKSEIFDDQFSVERPDGSNFTLKIRSTKLEDSAMYFCASMRTLSYEQYFGPGTRLTVT.

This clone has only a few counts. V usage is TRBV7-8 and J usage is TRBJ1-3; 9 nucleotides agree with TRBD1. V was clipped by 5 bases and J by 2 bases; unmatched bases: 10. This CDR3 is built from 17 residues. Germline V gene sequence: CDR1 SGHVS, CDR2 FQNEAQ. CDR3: CASSLREDRGTGNTIYF. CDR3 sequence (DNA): TGTGCCAGCAGCCTTAGGGAGGACAGGGGTACTGGAAACACCATATATTTT.

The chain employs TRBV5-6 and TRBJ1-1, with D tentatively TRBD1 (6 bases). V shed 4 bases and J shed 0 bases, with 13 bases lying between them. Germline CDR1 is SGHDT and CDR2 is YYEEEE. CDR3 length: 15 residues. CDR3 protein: CASSRQETLNTEAFF. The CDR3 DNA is TGTGCCAGCAGCCGACAGGAGACCTTGAACACTGAAGCTTTCTTT.

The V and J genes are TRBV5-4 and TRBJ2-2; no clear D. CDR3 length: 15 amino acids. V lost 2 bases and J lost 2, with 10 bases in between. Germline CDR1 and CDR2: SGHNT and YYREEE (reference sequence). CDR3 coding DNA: TGTGCCAGCAGCTTTCGTCAGGCAAACACCGGGGAGCTGTTTTTT. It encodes CASSFRQANTGELFF.

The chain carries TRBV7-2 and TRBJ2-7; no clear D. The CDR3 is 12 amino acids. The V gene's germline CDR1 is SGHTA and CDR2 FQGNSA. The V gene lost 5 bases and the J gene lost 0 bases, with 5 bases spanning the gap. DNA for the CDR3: TGTGCCAGCAGCCCTAGCTCCTACGAGCAGTACTTC. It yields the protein CASSPSSYEQYF. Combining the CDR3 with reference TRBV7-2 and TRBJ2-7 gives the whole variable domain GAGVSQSPSNKVTEKGKDVELRCDPISGHTALYWYRQSLGQGLEFLIYFQGNSAPDKSGLPSDRFSAERTGGSVSTLTIQRTQQEDSAVYLCASSPSSYEQYFGPGTRLTVT.

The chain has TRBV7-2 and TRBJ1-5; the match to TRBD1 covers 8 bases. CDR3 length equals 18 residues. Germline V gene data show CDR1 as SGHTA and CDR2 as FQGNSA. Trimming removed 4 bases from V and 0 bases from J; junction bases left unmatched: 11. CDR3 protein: CASSSQPLGQGSNQPQHF. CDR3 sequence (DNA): TGTGCCAGCAGCTCCCAGCCCCTCGGACAGGGTAGCAATCAGCCCCAGCATTTT.

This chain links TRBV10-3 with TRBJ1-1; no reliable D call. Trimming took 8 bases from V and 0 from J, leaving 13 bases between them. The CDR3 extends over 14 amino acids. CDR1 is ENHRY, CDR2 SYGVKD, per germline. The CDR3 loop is CAISIDLLNTEAFF. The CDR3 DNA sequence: TGTGCCATCTCGATAGATCTACTGAACACTGAAGCTTTCTTT.

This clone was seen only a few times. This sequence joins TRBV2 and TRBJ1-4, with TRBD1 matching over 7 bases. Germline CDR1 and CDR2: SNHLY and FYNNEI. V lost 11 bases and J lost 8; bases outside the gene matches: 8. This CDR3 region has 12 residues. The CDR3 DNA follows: TGTGCCGGGGGACAGCAGAGGGAAAAACTGTTTTTT. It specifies CAGGQQREKLFF.

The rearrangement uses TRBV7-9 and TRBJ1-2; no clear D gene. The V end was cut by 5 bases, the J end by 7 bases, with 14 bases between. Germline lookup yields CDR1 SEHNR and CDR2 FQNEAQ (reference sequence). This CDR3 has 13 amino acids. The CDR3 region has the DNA TGTGCCAGCAGCAGCCCCCTCGGAGGTGGCTACACCTTC. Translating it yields CASSSPLGGGYTF.